The 18 T cell receptor beta chains below were found in one sample sequenced in a study of T cells in Graves' hyperthyroidism and ophthalmopathy. There were TCR beta CDR3 regions amplified from RNA transcripts. In the first-round RT-PCR of the TCR CDR3, the HTBI primer set was used. MiXCR, run by TCRdb on the multiplex PCR reads, gives a single entry per CDR3 protein. The profile shows approximately 610,000 distinct CDR3 sequences, approximately 16% of them singletons. The source material was blood. The source is a woman younger than 35 with Graves' hyperthyroidism.

This clonotype was picked up many times. The chain couples TRBV27 to TRBJ1-1, with a tentative D call TRBD1 (5 bases). This CDR3 region has 14 residues. Germline loops: CDR1 MNHEY, CDR2 SMNVEV (reference sequence). Trimming took off 1 base at V and 2 bases at J, with 8 bases between the two ends. DNA of the CDR3: TGTGCCAGCAGTTTATTGGGGCGAAACACTGAAGCTTTCTTT. It is translated as CASSLLGRNTEAFF.

The table lists this clonotype with many counts. The chain employs TRBV6-2 or TRBV6-3 and TRBJ2-1, with no clear D. V shed 2 bases and J shed 2 bases, with 10 bases lying between them. CDR3 size: 15 residues. The germline V gene has CDR1 MNHEY and CDR2 SVGEGT. CDR3 in DNA: TGTGCCAGCAGTTACCCGAATCCCCCCTACAATGAGCAGTTCTTC. Protein: CASSYPNPPYNEQFF.

This clonotype was counted a few times. V usage is TRBV5-1 and J usage is TRBJ1-4; 7 bases fit TRBD1. CDR1 and CDR2 from the germline V gene are SGHRS and YFSETQ. The CDR3 runs 15 residues. V shed 4 bases, J shed 5 bases, and the junction held 8 bases outside the gene matches. The CDR3 loop reads CASSHRDSLNEKLFF. CDR3 nucleotides: TGCGCCAGCAGCCACCGGGACAGCTTGAATGAAAAACTGTTTTTT.

This clonotype was observed at least ten times. The chain recombines TRBV2 with TRBJ1-5, with D possibly matching TRBD1 (5 bases). Between the trimmed V and J ends, which lost 4 bases and 4 bases, there was a span of 8 bases. The CDR3 consists of 13 residues. CDR1 is SNHLY and CDR2 is FYNNEI in the germline V gene. As DNA, the CDR3 is TGTGCCAGCAGTGTAGCAGGGAATCAGCCCCAGCATTTT. The encoded protein is CASSVAGNQPQHF.

The CDR3 spells CSAHDPTGHQETQYF. In DNA form, the CDR3 reads TGCAGTGCTCACGACCCGACAGGACACCAAGAGACCCAGTACTTC. The V call is TRBV20-1, the J call TRBJ2-5; D is perhaps TRBD1 (6 bases). The V gene lost 5 bases and the J gene lost 0 bases, with 16 bases spanning the gap. Germline loops: CDR1 DFQATT, CDR2 SNEGSKA (reference sequence). This CDR3 spans 15 amino acids.

This clonotype was detected many times. The chain recombines TRBV10-3 with TRBJ1-4; D is ambiguous. The CDR3 covers 18 residues. Germline CDR1 ENHRY, CDR2 SYGVKD. V was cut by 0 bases and J by 0 bases, with 14 bases left in between. In DNA form, the CDR3 reads TGTGCCATCAGTGAGTCGGGTGGACGTCTTGCAACTAATGAAAAACTGTTTTTT. As protein: CAISESGGRLATNEKLFF.

This clonotype was recorded at least ten times. The gene calls are TRBV5-1 and TRBJ2-1; D gene ambiguous. CDR1 is SGHRS, CDR2 YFSETQ, per germline. This CDR3 has 15 amino acids. Trimming took 4 bases from V and 4 from J, leaving 15 bases between them. The CDR3: CASSIISPLYNEQFF. DNA of the CDR3: TGCGCCAGCAGCATCATTTCCCCTCTTTACAATGAGCAGTTCTTC.

Of note for this clonotype: Possible read error: a much larger clone is one base away. The J gene is TRBJ2-3, the V gene TRBV20-1, with 11 bases aligning to TRBD1. The CDR3 extends over 14 amino acids. Germline V lookup: CDR1 DFQATT, CDR2 SNEGSKA (reference sequence). Germline trimming cut 5 bases from V and 3 bases from J; bases unmatched to any gene: 4. The CDR3 DNA follows: TGCAGTGCTGGGGACAGGGGGTTGACAGATACGCAGTATTTT. As protein: CSAGDRGLTDTQYF.

The rearrangement uses TRBV11-2 and TRBJ2-2; 11 bases are a match to TRBD2. The CDR3 runs 17 residues. V shed 2 bases, J shed 4 bases, and the junction held 6 bases outside the gene matches. In germline, CDR1 is SGHAT, CDR2 FQNNGV. CDR3 region: CASSLLLAGGLTGELFF. The CDR3, as DNA: TGTGCCAGCAGCTTACTCCTAGCGGGGGGTCTCACCGGGGAGCTGTTTTTT.

In its sample, this clonotype was seen a few times. This chain joins TRBV12-3 or TRBV12-4 and TRBJ1-1; D is undetermined. Trimming removed 3 bases at V and 6 bases at J, with 11 bases between. This CDR3 contains 13 residues. In DNA form, the CDR3 reads TGTGCCAGCAGTTTTTTGGGTTACTCTGAAGCTTTCTTT. This sequence encodes CASSFLGYSEAFF.

V is TRBV5-1 and J is TRBJ2-1, with TRBD2 matching 9 bases. The trim removed 4 bases at V and 0 bases at J, leaving 11 bases unmatched. Looked up from germline, CDR1 is SGHRS and CDR2 is YFSETQ. The CDR3 is 18 amino acids. CDR3 nucleotide sequence: TGCGCCAGCAGCCCGCGACGTAGCGGGAGTAGCTCCTACAATGAGCAGTTCTTC. Translating it yields CASSPRRSGSSSYNEQFF.

V and J are TRBV12-3 or TRBV12-4 and TRBJ2-7; no reliable D call. The V gene lost 5 bases and the J gene lost 4 bases, with 21 bases spanning the gap. The CDR3 sequence is 16 residues long. The CDR3 here is CASSRSMGSEAYEQYF. The CDR3 nucleotides read TGTGCCAGCAGTAGGTCGATGGGCAGCGAGGCATACGAGCAGTACTTC.

The table lists this clonotype with many counts. This chain joins TRBV6-1 and TRBJ1-2, with TRBD1 identical over 11 bases. Germline CDR1 reads MNHNS; CDR2 reads SASEGT. Germline trimming cut 4 bases from V and 7 bases from J; bases unmatched to any gene: 5. This CDR3 region has 14 residues. This CDR3 reads CASSAGQGAGGYTF. In DNA, the CDR3 is TGTGCCAGCAGTGCAGGACAGGGGGCCGGTGGCTACACCTTC.

This clonotype was seen a handful of times. The V and J genes are TRBV7-9 and TRBJ2-1; 9 nucleotides align to TRBD1. The CDR3 consists of 14 residues. J was trimmed by 6 bases and V by 1 base; bases with no gene match: 1. Germline-derived CDR1 and CDR2 are SEHNR and FQNEAQ (reference sequence). The CDR3 DNA reads as TGTGCCAGCAGCTTAGTGACAGGGGGCAATGAGCAGTTCTTC. Translation gives CASSLVTGGNEQFF. Drawing the rest from reference TRBV7-9 and TRBJ2-1, the complete variable domain is DTGVSQNPRHKITKRGQNVTFRCDPISEHNRLYWYRQTLGQGPEFLTYFQNEAQLEKSRLLSDRFSAERPKGSFSTLEIQRTEQGDSAMYLCASSLVTGGNEQFFGPGTRLTVL.

This clonotype has just one count. The rearrangement uses TRBV4-2 and TRBJ2-1, with 10 bases aligning to TRBD2. The CDR3 length is 16 residues. The junction had 6 bases not matched to a gene; V was cut back by 3 bases and J by 4 bases. The germline V gene encodes CDR1 LGHNA and CDR2 YNFKEQ. CDR3 residues: CASSQVAGGEYNEQFF. The CDR3 nucleotides read TGTGCCAGCAGCCAGGTAGCGGGGGGCGAATACAATGAGCAGTTCTTC.

A word on this clonotype: Possible read error: a much larger clone is one base away. The genes are TRBV20-1 and TRBJ2-5; perhaps TRBD1 as D (5 bases). The CDR3 has 12 amino acids. Germline CDR1 is DFQATT and CDR2 is SNEGSKA (reference sequence). V lost 1 base and J 7 bases, leaving 10 bases between the germline ends. The chain's CDR3 is CSARVGVGTQYF. The CDR3 DNA follows: TGCAGTGCTAGAGTAGGGGTGGGGACCCAGTACTTC.

The genes are TRBV27 and TRBJ2-2, with 7 bases matching TRBD1. Losses at the gene ends were 6 bases for V and 4 bases for J; bases not matched to a gene: 5. The CDR3 length is 14 residues. Germline V lookup: CDR1 MNHEY, CDR2 SMNVEV (reference sequence). CDR3 DNA: TGTGCCAGCAGACTGACAGGGTTCACCGGGGAGCTGTTTTTT. Its protein is CASRLTGFTGELFF.

This clonotype was detected ten times or more. The chain is built from TRBV7-6 and TRBJ2-5; 10 bases line up with TRBD1. The CDR3 length is 15 residues. CDR1 is SGHVS and CDR2 is FNYEAQ in the germline V gene. Trimming removed 2 bases from V and 5 bases from J; junction bases left unmatched: 5. This chain's CDR3 is CASSLTTGGVETQYF. CDR3 sequence (DNA): TGTGCCAGCAGCTTAACGACAGGGGGCGTGGAGACCCAGTACTTC.